The 23 T cell receptor beta chains reported below all come from one sample, sequenced in a study of T-cell reconstitution after alpha-beta-depleted transplantation in children. TCRbeta library construction was performed incorporating unique molecular identifiers. TCRdb independently ran MiXCR on the PCR reads; one entry per CDR3 protein. Of hundreds of thousands of distinct CDR3 sequences in the sample, 13% are singletons; the top ten hold 2% to 2.5%. The specimen comprised PBMCs, mostly from graft donor cells, sampled 360 days after TCRalphabeta/CD19-depleted stem cell transplant. The source is a male patient aged 10-17 years who had a stem cell transplant for acute myeloid leukemia, so the T cells may come from the graft donor.

In nucleotides, the CDR3 is TGCAGCGTTGAAGACCCGACTAGCTACTTGGACAATGAGCAGTTCTTC. Encoded protein: CSVEDPTSYLDNEQFF. V is TRBV29-1 and J is TRBJ2-1, with 7 bases fitting TRBD2. The CDR3 totals 16 residues. V was pared by 0 bases and J by 5 bases, with 10 bases of the junction left unmatched. The germline V gene encodes CDR1 SQVTM and CDR2 ANQGSEA.

The V and J genes are TRBV12-3 or TRBV12-4 and TRBJ2-1, with TRBD2 identical over 16 bases. The CDR3 runs 20 residues. Trimming removed 4 bases from V and 0 bases from J; junction bases left unmatched: 9. In DNA, the CDR3 is TGTGCCAGCAGTTCCTCGGGACTAGCGGGAGGGGCGAGCTCCTACAATGAGCAGTTCTTC. Translated, it gives CASSSSGLAGGASSYNEQFF.

In this sample, this clonotype turned up many times. CDR3 sequence (DNA): TGTGCCAGCAGGGAACTCACAGATACGCAGTATTTT. Translation: CASRELTDTQYF. The chain combines TRBV28 with TRBJ2-3; D gene uncertain. This CDR3 spans 12 amino acids. Between the trimmed V and J ends, which lost 6 bases and 2 bases, there was a span of 6 bases. Per germline, CDR1 MDHEN and CDR2 SYDVKM.

The chain combines TRBV6-5 with TRBJ2-1; the match to TRBD2 covers 12 bases. The CDR3 covers 19 residues. Unmatched junction bases numbered 18, after V lost 4 bases and J lost 8 bases. Germline V gene data show CDR1 as MNHEY and CDR2 as SVGAGI. CDR3 coding DNA: TGTGCCAGCAGTTCTACAGGGACTAGCGGGCTACTCGGGGGGGATGAGCAGTTCTTC. This gives the protein CASSSTGTSGLLGGDEQFF.

The rearrangement uses TRBV4-2 and TRBJ2-6; 7 bases line up with TRBD1. CDR1 LGHNA and CDR2 YNFKEQ come from the germline V gene. The junction had 11 bases not matched to a gene; V was cut back by 3 bases and J by 0 bases. The CDR3 extends over 19 amino acids. The CDR3 protein is CASSQPTGQASSGANVLTF. CDR3 DNA: TGTGCCAGCAGCCAGCCAACCGGACAGGCAAGCTCTGGGGCCAACGTCCTGACTTTC.

This clonotype was observed a handful of times. The chain joins TRBV18 to TRBJ2-4; 12 bases align to TRBD2. Trimming took 3 bases from V and 5 from J; bases not matched to a gene: 5. This CDR3 comprises 16 residues. In germline, CDR1 is KGHSH, CDR2 LQKENI. In DNA form, the CDR3 reads TGTGCCAGCTCACCGCGACTAGCGGGAGTGGAAAACATTCAGTACTTC. Residues: CASSPRLAGVENIQYF.

The sample holds a few counts of this clonotype. The chain combines TRBV20-1 with TRBJ2-1, with D maybe TRBD2 (5 bases). The CDR3 is 18 residues long. The germline V and J ends were trimmed by 5 bases and 0 bases, with 23 bases remaining between them. The germline V gene has CDR1 DFQATT and CDR2 SNEGSKA (reference sequence). Here the CDR3 reads CSAPRWQVAPSSYNEQFF. The CDR3 coding sequence is TGCAGTGCTCCCCGTTGGCAGGTAGCGCCCAGCTCCTACAATGAGCAGTTCTTC.

This clonotype has just a few counts. This chain's CDR3 is CATSQTGGANIQYF. Written as DNA, the CDR3 is TGTGCCACCAGCCAGACAGGGGGCGCGAACATTCAGTACTTC. V and J are TRBV24-1 and TRBJ2-4, with 10 bases that match TRBD1. The CDR3 is 14 residues long. Unmatched junction bases numbered 6, after V lost 7 bases and J lost 7 bases. Germline CDR1 is KGHDR and CDR2 is SFDVKD.

In this sample, this clonotype turned up a few times. V and J are TRBV27 and TRBJ2-7; weak D call: TRBD2 (6 bases). V was pared by 2 bases and J by 2 bases, with 10 bases between. This CDR3 region has 14 residues. Per the germline V gene, CDR1 is MNHEY and CDR2 is SMNVEV (reference sequence). The CDR3 loop reads CASSLPGSAYEQYF. For the CDR3, the DNA is TGTGCCAGCAGTTTACCCGGGAGCGCCTACGAGCAGTACTTC.

At least ten counts were recorded for this clonotype. The gene calls are TRBV29-1 and TRBJ1-5; D might be TRBD1 (6 bases). CDR3 size: 13 residues. Germline CDR1 is SQVTM and CDR2 is ANQGSEA. The V gene lost 7 bases and the J gene lost 8 bases, with 18 bases spanning the gap. The CDR3: CSAGDPGREPQHF. The CDR3 nucleotides are TGCAGCGCAGGGGACCCCGGGAGGGAGCCCCAGCATTTT.

This clonotype has more than one count but fewer than ten. The V gene is TRBV12-3 or TRBV12-4, the J gene TRBJ2-3, with 10 bases fitting TRBD2. CDR3 length: 15 residues. V was pared by 7 bases and J by 0 bases, with 4 bases of the junction left unmatched. DNA of the CDR3: TGTGCCAGCACCCAACTAGCGGGGAGCACAGATACGCAGTATTTT. This encodes CASTQLAGSTDTQYF.

This rearrangement joins TRBV14 to TRBJ2-7; 7 bases are shared with TRBD1. Germline assignment: CDR1 SGHDN and CDR2 FVKESK. CDR3 length: 14 residues. V was pared by 5 bases and J by 5 bases, with 9 bases of the junction left unmatched. For the CDR3, the DNA is TGTGCCAGCAGCTTCCAGGGGGAGTCTAACGAGCAGTACTTC. Translated: CASSFQGESNEQYF.

In its sample, this clonotype was seen many times. The chain combines TRBV5-1 with TRBJ2-7, with D maybe TRBD1 (6 bases). This CDR3 is 13 amino acids long. Germline values: CDR1 SGHRS, CDR2 YFSETQ. Trimming pared 2 bases from V and 2 bases from J, leaving 8 bases between. As DNA, the CDR3 is TGCGCCAGCAGCTTATGGACAGCCTACGAGCAGTACTTC. Its protein product is CASSLWTAYEQYF. The full variable domain, completed using reference TRBV5-1 and TRBJ2-7, is KAGVTQTPRYLIKTRGQQVTLSCSPISGHRSVSWYQQTPGQGLQFLFEYFSETQRNKGNFPGRFSGRQFSNSRSEMNVSTLELGDSALYLCASSLWTAYEQYFGPGTRLTVT.

The genes are TRBV4-3 and TRBJ2-4; 11 nucleotides agree with TRBD1. Trimming cost V 0 bases and J 10 bases; bases outside gene matches: 5. Per germline, CDR1 LGHNA and CDR2 YSLEER. The length of the CDR3 is 15 residues. CDR3 region: CASSQDGTGGEIQYF. CDR3 coding DNA: TGCGCCAGCAGCCAAGATGGGACAGGGGGGGAGATTCAGTACTTC.

This clonotype has a count of ten or more. V and J are TRBV30 and TRBJ2-2; 9 positions match TRBD2. The V gene's germline CDR1 is GTSNPN and CDR2 SVGIG (reference sequence). The CDR3 contains 15 residues. The trim removed 4 bases at V and 6 bases at J, leaving 9 bases unmatched. The CDR3 here is CAWIPWQREAGELFF. As DNA, the CDR3 is TGTGCCTGGATCCCCTGGCAGCGGGAGGCCGGGGAGCTGTTTTTT.

The chain has TRBV29-1 and TRBJ2-7, with 9 positions matching TRBD1. Germline values: CDR1 SQVTM, CDR2 ANQGSEA. The V and J ends lost 8 bases and 5 bases, in that order; junction bases with no gene match: 10. This CDR3 comprises 13 residues. DNA for the CDR3: TGCAGCATCCCCGGGACAGGGCCTAACGAGCAGTACTTC. As protein: CSIPGTGPNEQYF.

This sequence joins TRBV7-8 and TRBJ2-2; tentatively, D is TRBD2 (5 bases). Trimming cost V 8 bases and J 3 bases, with 19 bases left between them. The CDR3 spans 16 residues. Germline CDR1 is SGHVS and CDR2 is FQNEAQ. CDR3 nucleotides: TGTGCCAGCTTATCCCGTCGGGCGGGTGACACCGGGGAGCTGTTTTTT. Residues: CASLSRRAGDTGELFF.

V usage is TRBV12-3 or TRBV12-4 and J usage is TRBJ1-1, with D maybe TRBD1 (5 bases). The CDR3 runs to 14 residues. Trimming pared 3 bases from V and 3 bases from J, leaving 11 bases between. The CDR3 nucleotides are TGTGCCAGCAGTTTGTGGGGGGGGGACACTGAAGCTTTCTTT. Protein sequence: CASSLWGGDTEAFF.

This clonotype has just a few counts. V and J are TRBV4-2 and TRBJ2-1; the match to TRBD2 covers 10 bases. The CDR3 loop spans 19 amino acids. Trimming removed 0 bases from V and 5 bases from J; junction bases left unmatched: 13. Germline V gene lookup returns CDR1 LGHNA and CDR2 YNFKEQ. The CDR3 DNA sequence: TGTGCCAGCAGCCAAGATCATCTAGCGGGAGTTGCCCCTGACAATGAGCAGTTCTTC. Protein product: CASSQDHLAGVAPDNEQFF.

In its sample, this clonotype was seen many times. This chain uses TRBV29-1 with TRBJ1-1; TRBD1 is a possible D gene (5 bases). In germline, CDR1 is SQVTM, CDR2 ANQGSEA. V shed 8 bases and J shed 3 bases, with 16 bases lying between them. This CDR3 has 13 amino acids. DNA for the CDR3: TGCAGCACCTCACTGGGGGTGTACACTGAAGCTTTCTTT. This gives the protein CSTSLGVYTEAFF.

This chain uses TRBV29-1 with TRBJ2-1; D gene unclear. Trimming shortened V by 7 bases and J by 7 bases, and 11 bases separated the two germline ends. Germline CDR1 reads SQVTM; CDR2 reads ANQGSEA. This CDR3 is built from 11 residues. The chain's CDR3 is CSASRMNEQFF. The DNA of the CDR3 is TGCAGCGCGTCTAGGATGAATGAGCAGTTCTTC.

This clonotype came up a few times. This chain uses TRBV19 with TRBJ2-1; 8 nucleotides align to TRBD2. This CDR3 has 13 amino acids. CDR1 is LNHDA and CDR2 is SQIVND in the germline V gene (reference sequence). V lost 10 bases, J lost 3 bases, and 5 bases stayed unmatched. This CDR3 is CATGTSVYNEQFF. The CDR3 DNA is TGTGCCACGGGGACTAGTGTCTACAATGAGCAGTTCTTC.

The rearrangement uses TRBV19 and TRBJ1-5, with D hard to call. There are 14 residues in the CDR3. Germline V gene sequence: CDR1 LNHDA, CDR2 SQIVND (reference sequence). V lost 5 bases and J lost 5, with 13 bases in between. In DNA, the CDR3 is TGTGCCAGTAGTCTTTTAGGGATCGATCAGCCCCAGCATTTT. Its protein product is CASSLLGIDQPQHF.